This T cell receptor beta chain is drawn from a study of cytomegalovirus exposure and HLA in healthy donors. About the research overall: The approximately 120 validation repertoires, a later analysis reported, used the same platform as the approximately 670 repertoires from the first cohort. Findings and caveats of the study: First-cohort TCR clusters tended to co-occur in the roughly 120 validation repertoires, a later analysis found. The study recorded about 150 TCR beta chains that were cytomegalovirus-associated.

A word on this clone: Its antigen is still unknown.

The data were produced by immunoSEQ multiplex PCR, yet TCRdb's version contains in-frame clones alone and is incomplete. Seen here are 150,000 to 200,000 clones, roughly 90% observed once, and the top ten hold approximately 10%. Separation from the approximately 690-subject first cohort characterized the 120-subject validation cohort, to which the donors belonged. Specimen: PBMCs. This TCR was recovered from a woman younger than 35 in good health and CMV-seropositive.

This CDR3 reads CASELAGPPSEQFF. Written as DNA, the CDR3 is TGTGCCAGCGAACTAGCGGGACCCCCTAGTGAGCAGTTCTTC. The chain carries TRBV6-1 and TRBJ2-1, with 10 positions matching TRBD2. The V gene end was trimmed by 8 bases and the J gene end by 9 bases; junction bases not matched to a gene: 10. This CDR3 is 14 amino acids long. Germline CDR1 and CDR2: MNHNS and SASEGT.